The T cell receptor (beta chain) under discussion was sequenced for a study of blood T cell repertoires in COVID-19. V gave up 2 bases and J gave up 7 bases; unmatched junction bases: 3. The germline V gene has CDR1 SGHRS and CDR2 YFSETQ. This CDR3 region has 13 residues. This clone appeared a few times. Libraries were prepared by immunoSEQ multiplex PCR; TCRdb keeps only in-frame clonotypes and omits some of them. The sample lists about 80,000 clones; approximately 90% were seen once. The sequencing sample was made of peripheral blood. The TCR was taken from a man aged 65 to 79 with active or convalescent COVID-19. The rearrangement links TRBV5-1 to TRBJ1-3, with 7 bases fitting TRBD1. CDR3 sequence (DNA): TGCGCCAGCAGCTTAAGCAGGGGGAACACCATATATTTT. Translating gives CASSLSRGNTIYF.